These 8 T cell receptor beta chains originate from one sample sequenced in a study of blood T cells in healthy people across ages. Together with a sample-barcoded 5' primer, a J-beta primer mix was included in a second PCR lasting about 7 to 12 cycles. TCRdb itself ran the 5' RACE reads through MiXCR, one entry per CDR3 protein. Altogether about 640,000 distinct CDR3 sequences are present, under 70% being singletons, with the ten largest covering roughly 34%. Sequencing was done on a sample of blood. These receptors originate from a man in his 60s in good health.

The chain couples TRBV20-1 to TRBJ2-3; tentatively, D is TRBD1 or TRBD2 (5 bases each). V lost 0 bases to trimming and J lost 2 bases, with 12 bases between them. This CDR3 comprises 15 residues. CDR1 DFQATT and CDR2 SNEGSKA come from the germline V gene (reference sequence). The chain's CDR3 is CSARDAGSSTDTQYF. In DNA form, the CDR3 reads TGCAGTGCTAGAGATGCAGGGAGTTCCACAGATACGCAGTATTTT.

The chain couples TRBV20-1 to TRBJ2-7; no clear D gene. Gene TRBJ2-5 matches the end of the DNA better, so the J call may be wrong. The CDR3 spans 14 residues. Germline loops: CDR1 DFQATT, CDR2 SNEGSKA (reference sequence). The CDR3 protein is CSASFDPREETQYF. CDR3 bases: TGCAGTGCTAGTTTCGATCCTCGAGAGGAGACCCAGTACTTC.

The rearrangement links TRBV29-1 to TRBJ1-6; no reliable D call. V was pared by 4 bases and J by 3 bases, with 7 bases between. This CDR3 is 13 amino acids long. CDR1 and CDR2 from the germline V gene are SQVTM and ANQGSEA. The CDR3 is CSVGASYNSPLHF. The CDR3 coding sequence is TGCAGCGTTGGTGCCAGCTATAATTCACCCCTCCACTTT.

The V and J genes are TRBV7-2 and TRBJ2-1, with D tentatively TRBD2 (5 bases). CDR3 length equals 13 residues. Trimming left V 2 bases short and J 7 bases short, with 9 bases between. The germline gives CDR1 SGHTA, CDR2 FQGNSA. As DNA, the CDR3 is TGTGCCAGCAGCTTAACCGGGAATAATGAGCAGTTCTTC. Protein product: CASSLTGNNEQFF. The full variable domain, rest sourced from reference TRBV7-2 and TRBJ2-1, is GAGVSQSPSNKVTEKGKDVELRCDPISGHTALYWYRQSLGQGLEFLIYFQGNSAPDKSGLPSDRFSAERTGGSVSTLTIQRTQQEDSAVYLCASSLTGNNEQFFGPGTRLTVL.

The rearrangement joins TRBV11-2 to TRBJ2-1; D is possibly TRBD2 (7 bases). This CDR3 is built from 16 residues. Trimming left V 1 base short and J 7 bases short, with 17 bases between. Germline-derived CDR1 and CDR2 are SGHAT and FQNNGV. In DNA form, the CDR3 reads TGTGCCAGCAGCTTAGGGGGGGAGGGGGGCCGGAATGAGCAGTTCTTC. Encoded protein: CASSLGGEGGRNEQFF.

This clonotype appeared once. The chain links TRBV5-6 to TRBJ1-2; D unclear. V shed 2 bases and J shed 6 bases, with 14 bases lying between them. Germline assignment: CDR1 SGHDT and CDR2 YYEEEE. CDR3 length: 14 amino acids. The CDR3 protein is CASSFGTEINGYTF. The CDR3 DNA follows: TGTGCCAGCAGCTTCGGAACAGAGATTAATGGCTACACCTTC.

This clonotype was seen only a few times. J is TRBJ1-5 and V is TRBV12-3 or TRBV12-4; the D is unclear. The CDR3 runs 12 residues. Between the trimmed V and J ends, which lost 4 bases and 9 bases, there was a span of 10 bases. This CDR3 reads CASSWTVGPQHF. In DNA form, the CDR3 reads TGTGCCAGCAGTTGGACCGTTGGGCCCCAGCATTTT.

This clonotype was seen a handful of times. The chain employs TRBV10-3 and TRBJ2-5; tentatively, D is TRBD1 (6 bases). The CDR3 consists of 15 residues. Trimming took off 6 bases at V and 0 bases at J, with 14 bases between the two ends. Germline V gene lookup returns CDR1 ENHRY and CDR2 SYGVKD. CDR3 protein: CAISTRGQNQETQYF. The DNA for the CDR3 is TGTGCCATCAGCACTCGCGGACAGAACCAAGAGACCCAGTACTTC.